What follows are 25 T cell receptor beta chains derived from one specimen sequenced in a study of shared clonotypes between healthy human individuals. This table comes from immunoSEQ multiplex PCR, and its TCRdb copy is limited to in-frame clones, with some not included. The profile covers about 580,000 clones, with about 98% appearing a single time and 0.25% to 0.35% taken by the ten largest. Naive CD8 cells lacked CD45RO, underwent positive selection for CCR7 and left out terminally differentiated effector memory CD45RA+ cells. Sequencing used naive CD8+ T cells sorted from blood. These TCRs come from a man younger than 40 in good health.

The CDR3 loop reads CASSFEGFAGYTF. CDR3 nucleotides: TGTGCCAGCAGTTTTGAAGGGTTCGCTGGCTACACCTTC. The rearrangement joins TRBV27 to TRBJ1-2, with D uncertain. CDR3 size: 13 residues. Germline V lookup: CDR1 MNHEY, CDR2 SMNVEV (reference sequence). V lost 3 bases to trimming and J lost 7 bases, with 12 bases between them.

In DNA form, the CDR3 reads TGCGCCAGCAGACCAGGACAGGGGATCGCAAGTCGTATCTACGAGCAGTACTTC. This translates into CASRPGQGIASRIYEQYF. The J gene is TRBJ2-7, the V gene TRBV5-1; 9 nucleotides agree with TRBD1. Losses at the gene ends were 5 bases for V and 3 bases for J; bases not matched to a gene: 18. The germline V gene encodes CDR1 SGHRS and CDR2 YFSETQ. This CDR3 is built from 18 residues.

In the case of this clone: This sample includes further DNA sequences coding for the same CDR3. This chain connects TRBV14 to TRBJ1-1, with no clear D. The germline V gene has CDR1 SGHDN and CDR2 FVKESK. The CDR3 consists of 14 residues. V was cut by 0 bases and J by 3 bases, with 8 bases left in between. This CDR3 reads CASSQDLGDTEAFF. Written as DNA, the CDR3 is TGTGCCAGCAGCCAAGATCTAGGTGACACTGAAGCTTTCTTT. The full variable domain, with the rest looked up from reference TRBV14 and TRBJ1-1, is EAGVTQFPSHSVIEKGQTVTLRCDPISGHDNLYWYRRVMGKEIKFLLHFVKESKQDESGMPNNRFLAERTGGTYSTLKVQPAELEDSGVYFCASSQDLGDTEAFFGQGTRLTVV.

This chain uses TRBV4-1 with TRBJ2-7; the match to TRBD2 covers 13 bases. Germline V gives CDR1 MGHRA, CDR2 YSYEKL. The CDR3 runs 16 residues. Trimming removed 0 bases from V and 3 bases from J; junction bases left unmatched: 2. In DNA, the CDR3 is TGCGCCAGCAGCCAAGACCGGACTAGCGGGAGCTACGAGCAGTACTTC. Amino acid sequence: CASSQDRTSGSYEQYF.

The chain has TRBV7-9 and TRBJ2-1; D is uncertain. The V end lost 4 bases, the J end lost 15 bases, and 16 bases lay between the germline ends. Per germline, CDR1 SEHNR and CDR2 FQNEAQ (reference sequence). This CDR3 region has 12 residues. The CDR3 nucleotides are TGTGCCAGCAGCTCTCAAGACCGCGGTTGGTTCTTC. It encodes CASSSQDRGWFF. Full variable domain (missing parts from reference TRBV7-9 and TRBJ2-1): DTGVSQNPRHKITKRGQNVTFRCDPISEHNRLYWYRQTLGQGPEFLTYFQNEAQLEKSRLLSDRFSAERPKGSFSTLEIQRTEQGDSAMYLCASSSQDRGWFFGPGTRLTVL.

The chain combines TRBV6-4 with TRBJ1-5; D might be TRBD1 (6 bases). Trimming took off 5 bases at V and 0 bases at J, with 23 bases between the two ends. The CDR3 is 19 amino acids. Germline V CDR1 and CDR2: MRHNA, SNTAGT. The CDR3 region is CASSQGFPSPPHSNQPQHF. The CDR3 DNA follows: TGTGCCAGCAGTCAGGGGTTCCCGTCCCCACCTCATAGCAATCAGCCCCAGCATTTT.

The chain combines TRBV7-9 with TRBJ2-1, with D unclear. Trimming stripped 5 bases from V and 0 bases from J, with 23 bases between. CDR1 is SEHNR, CDR2 FQNEAQ, per germline (reference sequence). The CDR3 loop spans 19 amino acids. CDR3 sequence: CASSPITYAGRVSYNEQFF. The CDR3 DNA is TGTGCCAGCAGCCCTATAACATACGCCGGACGGGTCTCCTACAATGAGCAGTTCTTC.

J is TRBJ2-7 and V is TRBV5-4, with TRBD2 as a possible D gene (5 bases). Germline CDR1 is SGHNT and CDR2 is YYREEE (reference sequence). The CDR3 extends over 14 amino acids. V was pared by 0 bases and J by 1 base, with 8 bases between. CDR3 in amino acids: CASSLGSGSYEQYF. The CDR3 DNA sequence: TGTGCCAGCAGCTTGGGGAGCGGATCCTACGAGCAGTACTTC.

The chain couples TRBV6-5 to TRBJ2-1; D remains unclear. Deletions cut 5 bases from V and 8 bases from J, with 19 bases between. Germline CDR1 reads MNHEY; CDR2 reads SVGAGI. CDR3 size: 15 residues. The CDR3 DNA reads as TGTGCCAGCAGTCTTAATAAATGGGCTTTCGATGAGCAGTTCTTC. Protein: CASSLNKWAFDEQFF.

This clone came up once. The V call is TRBV19, the J call TRBJ2-1; 8 bases agree with TRBD2. The CDR3 sequence is 12 residues long. Germline CDR1 and CDR2: LNHDA and SQIVND (reference sequence). The V and J ends lost 10 bases and 8 bases, in that order; junction bases with no gene match: 7. The CDR3 is CATRRTSHEQFF. Here the CDR3 DNA reads TGTGCCACCCGCCGGACTAGCCATGAGCAGTTCTTC.

The chain uses TRBV5-6 and TRBJ2-7; D remains ambiguous. The V gene's germline CDR1 is SGHDT and CDR2 YYEEEE. This CDR3 is built from 14 residues. V lost 1 base and J 0 bases, leaving 8 bases between the germline ends. The DNA of the CDR3 is TGTGCCAGCAGCTTGAGGACCGACTCCTACGAGCAGTACTTC. It encodes CASSLRTDSYEQYF.

The rearrangement links TRBV7-6 to TRBJ2-7, with 10 bases lining up with TRBD1. With V trimmed by 5 bases and J by 0 bases, 10 bases remained unmatched. Germline values: CDR1 SGHVS, CDR2 FNYEAQ. CDR3 length equals 17 residues. CDR3 nucleotides: TGTGCCAGCAGCCCCCCCCGGGACAGGGGTTACTCCTACGAGCAGTACTTC. Its translation: CASSPPRDRGYSYEQYF.

The chain has TRBV28 and TRBJ2-2, with D unresolved. The CDR3 spans 17 residues. Germline CDR1 MDHEN, CDR2 SYDVKM. V was shortened by 2 bases and J by 3 bases, with 16 bases between the two germline ends. CDR3 in DNA: TGTGCCAGCAGTTTAATATCGAGAATAGGGTACACCGGGGAGCTGTTTTTT. This gives the protein CASSLISRIGYTGELFF.

This CDR3 reads CASSPRVVAGGPPGELFF. CDR3 bases: TGTGCCAGCAGCCCGCGGGTGGTAGCGGGAGGGCCCCCCGGGGAGCTGTTTTTT. The chain is built from TRBV4-2 and TRBJ2-2, with 11 bases lining up with TRBD2. Germline CDR1 is LGHNA and CDR2 is YNFKEQ. The CDR3 spans 18 residues. Trimming took 4 bases from V and 6 from J; bases not matched to a gene: 13.

The J gene is TRBJ2-1, the V gene TRBV4-1; 7 nucleotides line up with TRBD1. This CDR3 is 17 amino acids long. Germline V lookup: CDR1 MGHRA, CDR2 YSYEKL. V trimming: 4 bases; J trimming: 0 bases; junction bases outside the gene matches: 9. The DNA for the CDR3 is TGCGCCAGCAGCCTAGTACCGGGACAGAGCTCCTACAATGAGCAGTTCTTC. The encoded protein is CASSLVPGQSSYNEQFF.

This clone was detected only once. The sample has other DNA sequences that encode this CDR3 too. For the CDR3, the DNA is TGCGCCAGCAGCAGGGGACAGGGGAACACTGAAGCTTTCTTT. It specifies CASSRGQGNTEAFF. This chain links TRBV5-1 with TRBJ1-1, with TRBD1 matching over 9 bases. With 4 bases clipped from V and 1 base from J, the junction kept 2 bases outside the gene matches. The CDR3 loop spans 14 amino acids. CDR1 is SGHRS, CDR2 YFSETQ, per germline.

The chain recombines TRBV29-1 with TRBJ2-6; D not certain. Trimming left V 5 bases short and J 3 bases short, with 8 bases between. This CDR3 has 13 residues. Germline V gene lookup returns CDR1 SQVTM and CDR2 ANQGSEA. DNA for the CDR3: TGCAGCGTTAGGGCCTTTGGGGCCAACGTCCTGACTTTC. Translated: CSVRAFGANVLTF.

This clone has just one count. V usage is TRBV29-1 and J usage is TRBJ1-1; D unresolved. This CDR3 contains 12 residues. The germline V gene has CDR1 SQVTM and CDR2 ANQGSEA. V dropped 7 bases and J dropped 1 base, with 10 bases sitting between them. CDR3 coding DNA: TGCAGCGGATCGGACCAGAACACTGAAGCTTTCTTT. Its translation is CSGSDQNTEAFF.

The rearrangement joins TRBV10-3 to TRBJ2-3, with TRBD2 matching 10 bases. The V segment lost 8 bases and the J segment 2 bases; nucleotides outside the gene matches: 13. The CDR3 covers 17 residues. Per the germline V gene, CDR1 is ENHRY and CDR2 is SYGVKD. The CDR3 DNA sequence: TGTGCCATCCGTGGACTAGCGGTCCTGGGGTCCACAGATACGCAGTATTTT. Translated: CAIRGLAVLGSTDTQYF.

The gene calls are TRBV15 and TRBJ2-7; 8 nucleotides match TRBD2. V trimming: 0 bases; J trimming: 3 bases; junction bases outside the gene matches: 4. The CDR3 is 15 residues long. The germline gives CDR1 LNHNV, CDR2 YYDKDF (reference sequence). The CDR3 DNA sequence: TGTGCCACCAGCAGAGATCTGACTAGCGTCTACGAGCAGTACTTC. Its protein product is CATSRDLTSVYEQYF.

This clone was counted a single time. Other DNA sequences in this sample translate to the same CDR3. J is TRBJ2-2 and V is TRBV29-1; no clear D gene. This CDR3 contains 12 residues. V gave up 0 bases and J gave up 1 base, with 0 bases separating them. Looked up from germline, CDR1 is SQVTM and CDR2 is ANQGSEA. The CDR3 coding sequence is TGCAGCGTTGAAGAGAACACCGGGGAGCTGTTTTTT. Encoded protein: CSVEENTGELFF.

This clone has just one count. The chain combines TRBV5-8 with TRBJ1-1; 7 bases are a match to TRBD1. Germline V gene sequence: CDR1 SGHTS, CDR2 YDEGEE. The V segment lost 5 bases and the J segment 0 bases; nucleotides outside the gene matches: 4. The length of the CDR3 is 14 residues. The CDR3 sequence: CASRGGQLNTEAFF. The CDR3 region has the DNA TGTGCCAGCAGGGGGGGACAGCTGAACACTGAAGCTTTCTTT. Full variable domain (rest looked up from reference TRBV5-8 and TRBJ1-1): EAGVTQSPTHLIKTRGQQATLRCSPISGHTSVYWYQQALGLGLQFLLWYDEGEERNRGNFPPRFSGRQFPNYSSELNVNALELEDSALYLCASRGGQLNTEAFFGQGTRLTVV.

A word on this clone: This specimen includes other DNA sequences encoding the same CDR3. V and J are TRBV2 and TRBJ1-2; TRBD1 agrees at 9 bases. In germline, CDR1 is SNHLY, CDR2 FYNNEI. With V trimmed by 8 bases and J by 6 bases, 1 base remained unmatched. CDR3 size: 11 residues. The CDR3 loop reads CASRDRDGYTF. As DNA, the CDR3 is TGTGCCAGCCGGGACAGGGATGGCTACACCTTC.

The chain is built from TRBV6-5 and TRBJ2-3; 9 bases are shared with TRBD2. The CDR3 totals 16 residues. CDR1 is MNHEY, CDR2 SVGAGI, per germline. The junction had 3 bases not matched to a gene; V was cut back by 2 bases and J by 0 bases. The CDR3 nucleotides read TGTGCCAGCAGTTACCTAGCGGGAAGAAGCACAGATACGCAGTATTTT. Protein sequence: CASSYLAGRSTDTQYF.

V and J are TRBV5-4 and TRBJ2-1; 7 bases fit TRBD2. Germline trimming cut 2 bases from V and 4 bases from J; bases unmatched to any gene: 9. The CDR3 runs to 16 residues. The germline CDR1 and CDR2 sequences are SGHNT and YYREEE (reference sequence). CDR3 amino acids: CASSFTAGSDYNEQFF. CDR3 nucleotides: TGTGCCAGCAGCTTCACAGCGGGATCGGATTACAATGAGCAGTTCTTC.